The rows below give T cell receptor beta chains drawn from one sample of a study of blood T cell repertoires in COVID-19. TCRdb's table, derived via immunoSEQ multiplex PCR, lists solely in-frame clones and lacks some. The table includes approximately 200,000 clones, around four fifths detected once. The sample consisted of peripheral blood. Every receptor here comes from a human donor with acute or convalescent COVID-19. The donor label of this sample is uncertain. Each CDR3 is given with its conserved first and last residue. For some rows the clone size is stated as once, few or many, or as a class when expanded; others skip it.

>-|TRBV6-5|TRBJ1-4
CASSDRASNEKLFF
>-|TRBV6-5|TRBJ2-4
CASGIEPGGIQYF
>few|TRBV18|TRBJ1-1
CASSPPGTDEAFF
>once|TRBV5-1|TRBJ2-3
CASSSGTSGSADTQYF
>-|TRBV5-8|TRBJ1-4
CASSLEWQGVVEKLFF
>few|TRBV7-9|TRBJ1-6
CASSAGDRANSPLHF
>-|TRBV30|TRBJ2-6
CAWSVLGAAGANVLTF
>-|TRBV18|TRBJ1-2
CASSQVSGGGDGYTF
>-|TRBV20-1|TRBJ2-1
CSARKTKEQFF
>-|TRBV5-6|TRBJ1-4
CASSWGPTENNEKLFF
>-|TRBV5-8|TRBJ2-4
CASSLGSATKNIQYF
>-|TRBV5-4|TRBJ2-5
CASSLPLAGGQKETQYF
>-|TRBV21-1|TRBJ1-5
CASSKAVPDPGQGHNQPQHF
>-|TRBV30|TRBJ1-5
CAWSVQHPAGNQPQHF
>once|TRBV15|TRBJ1-2
CATSRDRKGNYGYTF
>-|TRBV7-9|TRBJ1-2
CASSLRTGSGDGYTF
>-|TRBV9|TRBJ2-3
CASSVQGALGTDTQYF
>-|TRBV5-1|TRBJ2-1
CASTPSGRAVYNEQFF
>few|TRBV4-2|TRBJ1-1
CASSQQGTEAFF
>-|TRBV5-1|TRBJ1-3
CASSFAGAQSDTIYF
>-|TRBV18|TRBJ1-1
CASSPIPDMPEAFF
>-|TRBV5-1|TRBJ2-1
CASSLLGDRASYNEQFF
>once|TRBV4-2|TRBJ1-5
CASSQETGNGNQPQHF
>-|TRBV27|TRBJ2-1
CASSILAGGLNEQFF
>-|TRBV3-1/TRBV3-2|TRBJ2-1
CASSQFVSVEQFF
>-|TRBV5-1|TRBJ2-7
CASSLLPGGYEQYF
>-|TRBV18|TRBJ1-1
CASSPSVGGGNTEAFF
>-|TRBV24-1|TRBJ1-2
CATRRGAAYGYTF
>-|TRBV29-1|TRBJ2-7
CIQFYEQYF
>-|TRBV3-1/TRBV3-2|TRBJ2-1
CASSQDKGGSSYNEQFF
>-|TRBV7-3|TRBJ2-1
CASSKGLAEAYNEQFF
>-|TRBV7-9|TRBJ2-7
CASSFISGRPSEQYF
>-|TRBV19|TRBJ2-5
CASSIERGWKTQYF
>once|TRBV12-5|TRBJ1-3
CASGAGVGNTIYF
>-|TRBV3-1/TRBV3-2|TRBJ2-5
CASSQEGEGGFTGSQYF
>-|TRBV12-3/TRBV12-4|TRBJ1-6
CASSTGLSPHF
>-|TRBV19|TRBJ2-7
CASSKTWTAAYEQYF
>few|TRBV5-4|TRBJ2-5
CASSSPAGGATRETQYF
>-|TRBV27|TRBJ1-1
CASSLSAGLNTEAFF
>-|TRBV2|TRBJ2-1
CASSEIGGQFF
>once|TRBV10-3|TRBJ2-3
CAISESGLVTQYF
>-|TRBV6-5|TRBJ1-3
CASSYSGGSGNTIYF
>-|TRBV6-4|TRBJ1-6
CASSDSIEGGGAEYNSPLHF
>-|TRBV27|TRBJ2-5
CASSSWTSGRDQETQYF
>once|TRBV3-1/TRBV3-2|TRBJ2-3
CASSQVSGSPDTQYF
>-|TRBV18|TRBJ2-7
CASATGEFYEQYF
>few|TRBV4-3|TRBJ1-6
CASSQGGNSPLHF
>-|TRBV7-9|TRBJ1-4
CASSPPSGVKLFF
>-|TRBV21-1|TRBJ1-6
CASIYRQSNSPLHF
>-|TRBV18|TRBJ2-7
CASSPPEAYEQYF
>-|TRBV11-3|TRBJ2-5
CASSSGLTETQYF
>-|TRBV30|TRBJ2-3
CAWSVGTGSTDTQYF
>-|TRBV7-9|TRBJ1-2
CASSSTGVSVYGYTF
>-|TRBV2|TRBJ2-2
CASSEQGVVTGELFF
>-|TRBV6-5|TRBJ1-2
CASSSTGGAHGYTF
>-|TRBV19|TRBJ1-4
CASSIVRGRGDEKLFF
>-|TRBV9|TRBJ1-3
CASSVGGDRLDTIYF
>few|TRBV4-1|TRBJ1-5
CASSQDGQGHQPQHF
>-|TRBV7-8|TRBJ2-3
CASSLVTSGMDTQYF